Listed here are 10 T cell receptor beta chains from one sample, sequenced in a study of T-cell memory formation after mild COVID-19. Via MiXCR, TCRdb re-called the 5' RACE reads, giving one row per CDR3 protein. The sample includes about 620,000 distinct CDR3 sequences, about a sixth of them seen just once. The sequenced sample was PBMCs or a T cell subset sorted from them (not recorded which). The source is an adult woman who had mild COVID-19 (a few samples of this study predate the infection). Cell type and time point are not known.

The CDR3 spells CASRTEVHYEQYF. The CDR3 DNA is TGTGCCAGCAGGACCGAGGTGCACTACGAGCAGTACTTC. The chain couples TRBV27 to TRBJ2-7, with D hard to call. Trimming pared 6 bases from V and 3 bases from J, leaving 12 bases between. From germline, CDR1 is MNHEY and CDR2 SMNVEV (reference sequence). CDR3 length equals 13 residues.

This clonotype was observed many times. V is TRBV11-2 and J is TRBJ2-3, with 7 bases aligning to TRBD1. With 5 bases clipped from V and 10 bases from J, the junction kept 15 bases outside the gene matches. There are 15 residues in the CDR3. Germline assignment: CDR1 SGHAT and CDR2 FQNNGV. As DNA, the CDR3 is TGTGCCAGCAGCCCACTGCCAACTGGACAGGCGCCGCAGTATTTT. Translated, it gives CASSPLPTGQAPQYF.

V usage is TRBV7-2 and J usage is TRBJ1-6; D is undetermined. Trimming pared 0 bases from V and 3 bases from J, leaving 15 bases between. This CDR3 has 18 residues. Germline CDR1 reads SGHTA; CDR2 reads FQGNSA. The CDR3 spells CASSLAQMWESYNSPLHF. In DNA form, the CDR3 reads TGTGCCAGCAGCTTAGCGCAGATGTGGGAAAGCTATAATTCACCCCTCCACTTT.

This clonotype was detected a few times. This sequence joins TRBV7-9 and TRBJ2-2, with unresolved D. This CDR3 is 15 amino acids long. The germline V and J ends were trimmed by 0 bases and 5 bases, with 10 bases remaining between them. The V gene's germline CDR1 is SEHNR and CDR2 FQNEAQ (reference sequence). CDR3 nucleotide sequence: TGTGCCAGCAGCTTAGCTTCCCTGGGTACCGGGGAGCTGTTTTTT. Translation: CASSLASLGTGELFF.

This chain's CDR3 is CSAVTGAYEQYF. Here the CDR3 DNA reads TGCAGTGCTGTCACAGGGGCCTACGAGCAGTACTTC. The chain uses TRBV20-1 and TRBJ2-7; 7 bases are a match to TRBD1. J was trimmed by 2 bases and V by 5 bases; bases with no gene match: 3. Germline values: CDR1 DFQATT, CDR2 SNEGSKA (reference sequence). The CDR3 is 12 residues long.

This clonotype has only a few counts. J is TRBJ2-3 and V is TRBV3-1, with 9 bases lining up with TRBD1. The V gene end was trimmed by 4 bases and the J gene end by 6 bases; junction bases not matched to a gene: 5. The CDR3 loop spans 14 amino acids. CDR1 and CDR2 from the germline V gene are LGHDT and YNNKEL (reference sequence). The DNA for the CDR3 is TGTGCCAGCAGCCCCTGGGACAGGGATGATACGCAGTATTTT. Encoded protein: CASSPWDRDDTQYF.

In its sample, this clonotype was seen a few times. The V call is TRBV6-5, the J call TRBJ2-3, with 10 bases identical to TRBD2. This CDR3 comprises 18 residues. The V gene's germline CDR1 is MNHEY and CDR2 SVGAGI. V was pared by 5 bases and J by 1 base, with 12 bases of the junction left unmatched. Here the CDR3 DNA reads TGTGCCAGCAGTAACCCCCCCCTCACTAGCGGGGGCACAGATACGCAGTATTTT. Translating it yields CASSNPPLTSGGTDTQYF.

This sequence joins TRBV7-9 and TRBJ2-5, with 7 bases lining up with TRBD2. Trimming cost V 2 bases and J 5 bases; bases outside gene matches: 5. In germline, CDR1 is SEHNR, CDR2 FQNEAQ (reference sequence). The CDR3 contains 14 residues. CDR3 protein: CASSLSGVSETQYF. The CDR3 coding sequence is TGTGCCAGCAGCTTAAGCGGGGTATCGGAGACCCAGTACTTC.

This clonotype was seen many times. A read error may produce the germline difference seen at one junction end. The genes are TRBV7-2 and TRBJ2-5; a weak D match, TRBD2 (5 bases). CDR1 is SGHTA and CDR2 is FQGNSA in the germline V gene. The CDR3 spans 13 residues. CDR3 DNA sequence: TGTGCCAGCAGCTTAGGGGCGAGGGTCGAAGCGGTCTTC. It is translated as CASSLGARVEAVF.

The CDR3 DNA sequence: TGTGCCAGCAGCTGGAACGGGGGGCCGAACACTGAAGCTTTCTTT. It encodes CASSWNGGPNTEAFF. This chain connects TRBV5-6 to TRBJ1-1; D is possibly TRBD1 (6 bases). Trimming shortened V by 3 bases and J by 1 base, and 13 bases separated the two germline ends. This CDR3 is 15 amino acids long. Germline values: CDR1 SGHDT, CDR2 YYEEEE.